The next 5 T cell receptor beta chains were all read from a single sample in a study of blood T cell repertoires in COVID-19. Clones were sequenced by immunoSEQ multiplex PCR, and TCRdb holds only the in-frame ones, with some missing. The sample yields some 200,000 clones, roughly 75% seen once. Sequenced input: peripheral blood. The source is a woman between 65 and 79 years old with acute or convalescent COVID-19.

This clone came up many times. The chain carries TRBV3-1 (or the pseudogene TRBV3-2) and TRBJ2-1; 10 positions match TRBD2. The ends lost 1 base at V and 9 bases at J; junction bases unmatched: 0. The CDR3 contains 13 residues. The germline V gene encodes CDR1 LGHDT and CDR2 YNNKEL (reference sequence). The CDR3: CASSQVAGGEQFF. In DNA form, the CDR3 reads TGTGCCAGCAGCCAAGTAGCGGGGGGTGAGCAGTTCTTC.

The genes are TRBV5-6 and TRBJ1-6; TRBD1 agrees at 7 bases. CDR1 is SGHDT, CDR2 YYEEEE, per germline. The J segment lost 12 bases and the V segment lost 0 bases, leaving 3 bases of the junction unmatched. The CDR3 is 13 amino acids. CDR3 amino acids: CASSLGQGKPLHF. The CDR3 DNA sequence: TGTGCCAGCAGCTTGGGACAGGGTAAACCCCTCCACTTT.

This chain uses TRBV6-5 with TRBJ1-4, with D possibly being TRBD1 (5 bases). Germline CDR1 and CDR2: MNHEY and SVGAGI. V gave up 7 bases and J gave up 5 bases, with 11 bases separating them. This CDR3 comprises 13 residues. CDR3 region: CASNRQLNEKLFF. The CDR3 DNA reads TGTGCCAGCAATCGACAGCTGAATGAAAAACTGTTTTTT.

The V call is TRBV28, the J call TRBJ2-7; D perhaps matches TRBD1 (6 bases). The germline V gene encodes CDR1 MDHEN and CDR2 SYDVKM. Trimming pared 0 bases from V and 3 bases from J, leaving 6 bases between. CDR3 size: 13 residues. This CDR3 reads CASSLWDSYEQYF. The CDR3 DNA reads as TGTGCCAGCAGTTTATGGGACAGCTACGAGCAGTACTTC.

V gene TRBV12-2 combines with J gene TRBJ2-5; the table's D call of TRBD2 was not tested on the DNA. TRBV12-2 is a pseudogene. The CDR3 has 17 amino acids. The CDR3 coding sequence is TGTGCAAGTCGCAAAGGGGGCGGGAGGACCTCCCAAGAGACCCAGTACTTC. Protein product: CASRKGGGRTSQETQYF.